The rows below give T cell receptor beta chains drawn from one sample of a study of neoadjuvant anti-PD-1 for oral cavity cancer. TCRdb's table, derived via immunoSEQ multiplex PCR, lists solely in-frame clones and lacks some. Among 6,000 to 7,500 clones listed, roughly 50% were seen once. The material sequenced was tumor tissue, taken before nivolumab (anti-PD-1) treatment. Receptor source: a person aged 40 to 85 with oral cavity squamous cell carcinoma. Each CDR3 is given with its conserved first and last residue. D genes are given only for firm matches. Clone size is shown for a subset of rows, as once, few, many or a class of expanded clone.

CDR3aa | CDR3nt | j_gene | d_gene | abundance | v_gene
CASSLNPARNNEQFF | TGTGCCAGCAGCTTAAATCCGGCACGGAACAATGAGCAGTTCTTC | TRBJ2-1 | . | . | TRBV7-8
CASSQPDRDTEAFF | TGCGCCAGCAGCCAACCAGACAGAGACACTGAAGCTTTCTTT | TRBJ1-1 | . | . | TRBV4-3
CASSLGTRGTGELFF | TGCGCCAGCAGCTTGGGGACTAGGGGAACTGGGGAGCTGTTTTTT | TRBJ2-2 | TRBD2 | few | TRBV5-1
CASSLRSYSNQPQHF | TGTGCCAGCAGCTTAAGGAGTTATAGCAATCAGCCCCAGCATTTT | TRBJ1-5 | . | few | TRBV7-8
CASSLGQGSYGYTF | TGCGCCAGCAGCTTGGGGCAGGGGTCCTATGGCTACACCTTC | TRBJ1-2 | . | . | TRBV5-1
CASSTVQGALWDEQFF | TGTGCCAGTAGTACTGTTCAGGGGGCCCTTTGGGATGAGCAGTTCTTC | TRBJ2-1 | TRBD1 | few | TRBV19
CAISESMAGDYNEQFF | TGTGCCATCAGTGAGTCAATGGCAGGGGACTACAATGAGCAGTTCTTC | TRBJ2-1 | . | . | TRBV10-3
CASSVGLSGGVYEQYF | TGTGCCAGCAGCGTAGGGCTCAGCGGGGGAGTCTACGAGCAGTACTTC | TRBJ2-7 | TRBD2 | few | TRBV9
CASSLTENTGELFF | TGTGCCAGCAGTTTAACGGAAAACACCGGGGAGCTGTTTTTT | TRBJ2-2 | . | . | TRBV27
CASSPPWGGNTEAFF | TGTGCCAGCTCACCACCGTGGGGAGGTAACACTGAAGCTTTCTTT | TRBJ1-1 | . | . | TRBV18
CASSQGGYEQYF | TGTGCCAGCAGCCAGGGGGGCTACGAGCAGTACTTC | TRBJ2-7 | . | . | TRBV7-6
CASSPLASGGAEDTQYF | TGCGCCAGCAGCCCCTTGGCTAGCGGGGGGGCAGAAGATACGCAGTATTTT | TRBJ2-3 | TRBD2 | . | TRBV4-3
CASSRQGGGGYTF | TGCGCCAGCAGTCGCCAGGGAGGTGGTGGCTACACCTTC | TRBJ1-2 | . | few | TRBV23-1
CASSRHLGGRNQPQHF | TGTGCCAGTAGTAGACACTTAGGGGGTCGGAATCAGCCCCAGCATTTT | TRBJ1-5 | . | . | TRBV19
CASSPLGGAGRNEQFF | TGCGCCAGCAGCCCCTTAGGGGGGGCTGGTCGTAATGAGCAGTTCTTC | TRBJ2-1 | . | . | TRBV5-1
CASSLTPTGQETQYF | TGTGCCAGCAGCTTAACCCCGACAGGCCAAGAGACCCAGTACTTC | TRBJ2-5 | . | . | TRBV7-7
CASRRTGIETQYF | TGTGCCAGCAGGCGTACAGGGATAGAGACCCAGTACTTC | TRBJ2-5 | . | few | TRBV6-5
CAWRGDRGLSSPLHF | TGTGCCTGGAGGGGGGACAGGGGGCTCAGTTCACCCCTCCACTTT | TRBJ1-6 | TRBD1 | large | TRBV30
CAWSVSRGNSPLHF | TGTGCCTGGAGTGTAAGCAGGGGTAATTCACCCCTCCACTTT | TRBJ1-6 | . | . | TRBV30
CASSKERPGWISKEGEQYF | TGTGCCAGCAGCAAAGAAAGGCCAGGGTGGATATCGAAAGAGGGCGAGCAGTACTTC | TRBJ2-7 | . | . | TRBV21-1
CASSLEARGNEQYF | TGTGCCAGCAGCTTAGAGGCTAGGGGGAACGAGCAGTACTTC | TRBJ2-7 | . | medium-sized | TRBV7-2
CASSSQVGYGYTF | TGTGCCAGCAGCTCACAGGTGGGCTATGGCTACACCTTC | TRBJ1-2 | . | few | TRBV5-5
CASREGSPLHF | TGTGCCAGCAGGGAGGGTTCACCCCTCCACTTT | TRBJ1-6 | . | medium-sized | TRBV2